The 18 T cell receptor beta chains below were found in one sample sequenced in a study of T cells after somatic rescue of genetic block. Method: immunoSEQ multiplex PCR; TCRdb's copy keeps in-frame clones and lacks some. The table lists 100,000 to 120,000 clones, about nine tenths of them singletons. Sequencing was carried out using peripheral blood mononuclear cells (PBMCs). These receptors all stem from a woman in her late teens or twenties.

This clone is a singleton in its sample. This chain links TRBV7-8 with TRBJ1-2, with D perhaps matching TRBD1 (5 bases). Trimming shortened V by 5 bases and J by 7 bases, and 8 bases separated the two germline ends. The CDR3 extends over 11 amino acids. Germline CDR1 and CDR2: SGHVS and FQNEAQ. The CDR3 DNA is TGTGCCAGCAGCCTCGGGACTGGCTACACCTTC. Encoded protein: CASSLGTGYTF.

The chain uses TRBV5-5 and TRBJ1-5; tentative D call: TRBD1 (5 bases). Trimming stripped 5 bases from V and 0 bases from J, with 12 bases between. Germline V gene data show CDR1 as SGHKS and CDR2 as YYEKEE (reference sequence). This CDR3 region has 15 residues. CDR3 nucleotide sequence: TGTGCCAGCAGACTGGGGGTTCTTAGCAATCAGCCCCAGCATTTT. This codes for CASRLGVLSNQPQHF. Based on the CDR3 plus reference TRBV5-5 and TRBJ1-5, the full variable domain is DAGVTQSPTHLIKTRGQQVTLRCSPISGHKSVSWYQQVLGQGPQFIFQYYEKEERGRGNFPDRFSARQFPNYSSELNVNALLLGDSALYLCASRLGVLSNQPQHFGDGTRLSIL.

V gene TRBV6-4 combines with J gene TRBJ2-3, with D unclear. Trimming took 2 bases from V and 3 from J, leaving 9 bases between them. The CDR3 spans 14 residues. The germline V gene has CDR1 MRHNA and CDR2 SNTAGT. The DNA of the CDR3 is TGTGCCAGCAGTGACGGCGGAGTTACAGATACGCAGTATTTT. Translation gives CASSDGGVTDTQYF.

The genes are TRBV29-1 and TRBJ1-1, with D maybe TRBD1 (5 bases). Germline assignment: CDR1 SQVTM and CDR2 ANQGSEA. This CDR3 is built from 13 residues. Trimming shortened V by 0 bases and J by 3 bases, and 8 bases separated the two germline ends. The CDR3 sequence: CSVEETGDTEAFF. As DNA, the CDR3 is TGCAGCGTTGAAGAAACGGGGGACACTGAAGCTTTCTTT.

The CDR3 region has the DNA TGTGCCACCCGGGAGGCCGTCAATGGAAACACCATATATTTT. Protein product: CATREAVNGNTIYF. The rearrangement joins TRBV2 to TRBJ1-3; D gene ambiguous. The CDR3 loop spans 14 amino acids. CDR1 is SNHLY and CDR2 is FYNNEI in the germline V gene. V lost 10 bases, J lost 3 bases, and 16 bases lay in between.

V usage is TRBV18 and J usage is TRBJ2-7; TRBD1 matches 9 bases. The CDR3 length is 15 residues. Trimming took 6 bases from V and 7 from J; bases not matched to a gene: 13. Looked up from germline, CDR1 is KGHSH and CDR2 is LQKENI. The CDR3 region has the DNA TGTGCCAGCTCCCCCCTAGAGGGGACAGGGAAAGAGCAGTACTTC. Translation: CASSPLEGTGKEQYF.

The V and J genes are TRBV4-3 and TRBJ2-1; 9 bases are a match to TRBD1. J lost 2 bases, V lost 4 bases, and 3 bases had no gene match. This CDR3 region has 15 residues. In germline, CDR1 is LGHNA, CDR2 YSLEER. CDR3 bases: TGCGCCAGCAGCCGGACAGGGGACCCCTACAATGAGCAGTTCTTC. It yields the protein CASSRTGDPYNEQFF.

This rearrangement joins TRBV9 to TRBJ2-3; 13 nucleotides line up with TRBD2. Germline-derived CDR1 and CDR2 are SGDLS and YYNGEE. The length of the CDR3 is 21 residues. The V segment lost 3 bases and the J segment 0 bases; nucleotides outside the gene matches: 16. The CDR3 sequence: CASSATHPGTSGVRSTDTQYF. CDR3 sequence (DNA): TGTGCCAGCAGCGCGACCCACCCCGGGACTAGCGGGGTTCGTAGCACAGATACGCAGTATTTT.

The J gene is TRBJ1-1, the V gene TRBV7-2; 10 nucleotides align to TRBD1. The germline V gene encodes CDR1 SGHTA and CDR2 FQGNSA. The CDR3 has 14 residues. Trimming took 5 bases from V and 10 from J; bases not matched to a gene: 10. The CDR3: CASSRDRGGERAFF. In DNA form, the CDR3 reads TGTGCCAGCAGCCGGGACAGGGGAGGGGAAAGAGCTTTCTTT. Variable domain in full (rest from reference TRBV7-2 and TRBJ1-1): GAGVSQSPSNKVTEKGKDVELRCDPISGHTALYWYRQSLGQGLEFLIYFQGNSAPDKSGLPSDRFSAERTGGSVSTLTIQRTQQEDSAVYLCASSRDRGGERAFFGQGTRLTVV.

The chain recombines TRBV10-3 with TRBJ2-2, with TRBD2 matching over 7 bases. Looked up from germline, CDR1 is ENHRY and CDR2 is SYGVKD. The CDR3 runs 16 residues. V gave up 3 bases and J gave up 1 base; unmatched junction bases: 5. In DNA form, the CDR3 reads TGTGCCATCAGTGAAAGGGCGGGGGAGAACACCGGGGAGCTGTTTTTT. It yields the protein CAISERAGENTGELFF.

This chain uses TRBV28 with TRBJ1-1; 9 bases are shared with TRBD1. This CDR3 contains 16 residues. Germline CDR1 and CDR2: MDHEN and SYDVKM. The trim removed 6 bases at V and 2 bases at J, leaving 10 bases unmatched. CDR3 residues: CASSLRDRASNTEAFF. CDR3 bases: TGTGCCAGCAGCCTTCGGGACAGGGCTTCAAACACTGAAGCTTTCTTT. The whole variable domain, remainder taken from reference TRBV28 and TRBJ1-1, is DVKVTQSSRYLVKRTGEKVFLECVQDMDHENMFWYRQDPGLGLRLIYFSYDVKMKEKGDIPEGYSVSREKKERFSLILESASTNQTSMYLCASSLRDRASNTEAFFGQGTRLTVV.

By sample share, this clone is medium-sized. The chain combines TRBV4-3 with TRBJ1-2; 8 bases line up with TRBD1. Trimming removed 2 bases from V and 2 bases from J; junction bases left unmatched: 4. Looked up from germline, CDR1 is LGHNA and CDR2 is YSLEER. The CDR3 contains 15 residues. The CDR3 is CASSQIGTGNYGYTF. Here the CDR3 DNA reads TGCGCCAGCAGCCAAATTGGGACAGGAAACTATGGCTACACCTTC.

This clone appeared once. V usage is TRBV7-2 and J usage is TRBJ2-3; 7 nucleotides agree with TRBD2. From germline, CDR1 is SGHTA and CDR2 FQGNSA. The ends lost 8 bases at V and 3 bases at J; junction bases unmatched: 14. The CDR3 runs 16 residues. The CDR3 is CASQPVGGGLTDTQYF. CDR3 in DNA: TGTGCCAGCCAACCCGTGGGGGGGGGTCTGACAGATACGCAGTATTTT.

The rearrangement links TRBV4-2 to TRBJ2-6; TRBD2 matches 10 bases. CDR1 is LGHNA and CDR2 is YNFKEQ in the germline V gene. The CDR3 is made up of 18 amino acids. The junction had 5 bases not matched to a gene; V was cut back by 1 base and J by 2 bases. The CDR3 region has the DNA TGTGCCAGCAGCCAAGGGGCCCTAGCGGGGGCTGGGGCCAACGTCCTGACTTTC. Translating gives CASSQGALAGAGANVLTF.

The V and J genes are TRBV18 and TRBJ1-1, with 7 bases fitting TRBD1. The germline V gene has CDR1 KGHSH and CDR2 LQKENI. The CDR3 consists of 16 residues. J was trimmed by 2 bases and V by 2 bases; bases with no gene match: 8. The CDR3 coding sequence is TGTGCCAGCTCACCATTTCGGGACAGTAGAAACACTGAAGCTTTCTTT. As protein: CASSPFRDSRNTEAFF.

V gene TRBV9 combines with J gene TRBJ2-3; D ambiguous. Deletions cut 4 bases from V and 5 bases from J, with 11 bases between. CDR3 length: 13 amino acids. Germline loops: CDR1 SGDLS, CDR2 YYNGEE. CDR3: CASSPHFGDTQYF. The CDR3 DNA reads as TGTGCCAGCAGCCCCCACTTTGGAGATACGCAGTATTTT.

The chain uses TRBV5-1 and TRBJ1-4; no clear D gene. The germline V gene has CDR1 SGHRS and CDR2 YFSETQ. This CDR3 has 15 amino acids. V dropped 1 base and J dropped 4 bases, with 11 bases sitting between them. CDR3 sequence reads: CASSLSSPNNEKLFF. The CDR3 nucleotides are TGCGCCAGCAGCTTGTCGAGTCCGAATAATGAAAAACTGTTTTTT.

The chain recombines TRBV30 with TRBJ1-2; D remains unclear. The germline V and J ends were trimmed by 1 base and 3 bases, with 18 bases remaining between them. This CDR3 is built from 16 residues. The V gene's germline CDR1 is GTSNPN and CDR2 SVGIG (reference sequence). CDR3 amino acids: CAWSGGVSNWDYGYTF. The CDR3, as DNA: TGTGCCTGGAGTGGGGGTGTCAGTAATTGGGACTATGGCTACACCTTC. The variable domain in full, with the rest retrieved from reference TRBV30 and TRBJ1-2, is SQTIHQWPATLVQPVGSPLSLECTVEGTSNPNLYWYRQAAGRGLQLLFYSVGIGQISSEVPQNLSASRPQDRQFILSSKKLLLSDSGFYLCAWSGGVSNWDYGYTFGSGTRLTVV.